Listed below are T cell receptor beta chains from one sample, sequenced in a study of blood T cell repertoires in COVID-19. Libraries were prepared by immunoSEQ multiplex PCR; TCRdb keeps only in-frame clonotypes and omits some of them. The sample includes 310,000 or so clones, roughly 89% seen only once; the top ten take around 9%. Sequences were obtained from PBMCs or T cells enriched from blood (not recorded which). All receptors derive from a woman between 18 and 30 years old who had recovered from COVID-19. Each CDR3 is given with its conserved first and last residue. The order of the fields is D gene, V gene, J gene, clone size, CDR3 protein, CDR3 DNA. D genes are given only for firm matches. Size is stated for part of the rows, as once, few or many counts, or as a class when the clone is expanded.

>TRBD2|TRBV4-2|TRBJ2-1|once
CASSQELAGGGVDNEQFF
TGTGCCAGCAGCCAGGAACTAGCGGGGGGCGGTGTGGACAATGAGCAGTTCTTC
>-|TRBV5-1|TRBJ2-1|-
CASSLYGSSYNEQFF
TGCGCCAGCAGCTTGTACGGGAGCTCCTACAATGAGCAGTTCTTC
>-|TRBV18|TRBJ1-1|-
CASSPSRDTEAFF
TGTGCCAGCTCACCGTCGCGGGACACTGAAGCTTTCTTT
>-|TRBV18|TRBJ1-4|few
CASSPGRGEKLFF
TGTGCCAGCTCACCAGGGAGGGGAGAAAAACTGTTTTTT
>TRBD1|TRBV5-1|TRBJ2-2|-
CASSAQGANTGELFF
TGCGCCAGCAGCGCCCAGGGGGCTAATACCGGGGAGCTGTTTTTT
>-|TRBV4-3|TRBJ1-2|once
CASSQEGGGAPSYGYTF
TGCGCCAGCAGCCAAGAAGGCGGGGGGGCGCCGAGCTATGGCTACACCTTC
>-|TRBV18|TRBJ1-4|-
CASSPRVAQDNEKLFF
TGTGCCAGCTCACCCCGCGTGGCACAGGATAATGAAAAACTGTTTTTT
>TRBD1|TRBV29-1|TRBJ1-4|-
CSVGGDSDPLTNEKLFF
TGCAGCGTCGGGGGGGACAGCGACCCTTTGACTAATGAAAAACTGTTTTTT
>TRBD2|TRBV24-1|TRBJ2-3|-
CATSDWASGISTDTQYF
TGTGCCACCAGTGATTGGGCTAGCGGGATAAGCACAGATACGCAGTATTTT
>-|TRBV2|TRBJ1-2|-
CARRGGYGYTF
TGTGCCAGGCGAGGTGGCTATGGCTACACCTTC
>-|TRBV9|TRBJ1-1|once
CASSPEALMNTEAFF
TGTGCCAGCTCCCCAGAGGCATTGATGAACACTGAAGCTTTCTTT
>TRBD1|TRBV6-1|TRBJ2-6|-
CASSEVAVSWGQGASGANVLTF
TGTGCCAGCAGTGAAGTGGCCGTTAGCTGGGGACAGGGGGCTTCTGGGGCCAACGTCCTGACTTTC
>TRBD1|TRBV7-3|TRBJ2-1|-
CASSAHSGTVLPDEQFF
TGTGCCAGCAGCGCACACTCCGGGACAGTTTTGCCCGATGAGCAGTTCTTC
>-|TRBV5-5|TRBJ1-1|-
CASSLGWTVLNTEAFF
TGTGCCAGCAGCTTGGGGTGGACAGTCCTGAACACTGAAGCTTTCTTT
>TRBD1|TRBV6-6|TRBJ2-5|-
CASSAGQGPFSVGGFGETQYF
TGTGCCAGCAGCGCGGGACAGGGGCCGTTTTCGGTCGGCGGATTCGGGGAGACCCAGTACTTC
>TRBD1|TRBV28|TRBJ2-7|-
CASRRGQGITYEQYF
TGTGCCAGCAGACGGGGACAGGGGATAACCTACGAGCAGTACTTC
>TRBD1|TRBV2|TRBJ2-1|-
CASRSVPGTVYNEQFF
TGTGCCAGCAGGTCAGTCCCCGGGACAGTCTACAATGAGCAGTTCTTC
>-|TRBV4-2|TRBJ2-6|-
CASRSGTGANVLTF
TGTGCCAGCAGATCGGGAACTGGGGCCAACGTCCTGACTTTC
>-|TRBV6-2/TRBV6-3|TRBJ1-2|-
CASSNSYGYTF
TGTGCCAGCAGTAACAGCTATGGCTACACCTTC
>TRBD1|TRBV19|TRBJ1-4|-
CASKRTGDEKLFF
TGTGCCAGTAAAAGGACAGGGGATGAAAAACTGTTTTTT
>-|TRBV28|TRBJ1-4|-
CASSNGRGWFEKLFF
TGTGCCAGCTCAAATGGGAGGGGGTGGTTTGAAAAACTGTTTTTT
>TRBD1|TRBV7-2|TRBJ1-5|few
CASSLRGGEGQPQHF
TGTGCCAGCAGCTTAAGAGGGGGCGAGGGGCAGCCCCAGCATTTT